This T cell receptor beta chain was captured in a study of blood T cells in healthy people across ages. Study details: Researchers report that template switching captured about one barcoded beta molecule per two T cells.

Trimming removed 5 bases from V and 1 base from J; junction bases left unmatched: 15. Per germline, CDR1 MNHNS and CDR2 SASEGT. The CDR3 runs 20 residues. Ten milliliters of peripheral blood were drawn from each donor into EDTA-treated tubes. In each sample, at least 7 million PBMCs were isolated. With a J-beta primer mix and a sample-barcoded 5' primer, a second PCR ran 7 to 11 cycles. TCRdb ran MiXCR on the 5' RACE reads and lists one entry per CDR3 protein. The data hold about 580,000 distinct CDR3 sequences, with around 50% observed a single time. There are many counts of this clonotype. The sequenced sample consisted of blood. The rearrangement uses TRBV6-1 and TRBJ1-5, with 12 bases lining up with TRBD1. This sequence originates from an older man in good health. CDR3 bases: TGTGCCAGCAGTCCACCCTCCGGGACAGGGGGCGGCCAGAGCAATCAGCCCCAGCATTTT. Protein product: CASSPPSGTGGGQSNQPQHF.